The rows below give T cell receptor beta chains drawn from one sample of a study of T cell responses to AZD1222 COVID-19 vaccine. Generated by immunoSEQ multiplex PCR, the TCRdb table keeps only in-frame clones and is missing some. The table lists roughly 100,000 clones, 90% of them singletons. The specimen was peripheral blood, collected on day 0 of AZD1222 vaccination. Receptors originate from an adult in good health. The CDR3 runs from the conserved cysteine through the conserved F or W. Each record gives: clone size, D gene, V gene, J gene, CDR3 DNA, CDR3 protein. The D gene is left open where the match is weak. Clone size is not always given. Where it is, it says once, few, many or a class for expanded clones.

abundance: -; d_gene: -; v_gene: TRBV21-1; j_gene: TRBJ2-1; CDR3nt: TGTGCCAGCGCGCTAGCGGTTGGGAATGAGCAGTTCTTC; CDR3aa: CASALAVGNEQFF
abundance: -; d_gene: -; v_gene: TRBV3-1/TRBV3-2; j_gene: TRBJ2-7; CDR3nt: TGTGCCAGCAGCCATACTAGCTCCGGCGTTTACGAGCAGTACTTC; CDR3aa: CASSHTSSGVYEQYF
abundance: -; d_gene: -; v_gene: TRBV3-1/TRBV3-2; j_gene: TRBJ2-1; CDR3nt: TGTGCCAGCAGCCGAGCCTTGGGGGCTACAACCTACAATGAGCAGTTCTTC; CDR3aa: CASSRALGATTYNEQFF
abundance: -; d_gene: -; v_gene: TRBV5-4; j_gene: TRBJ1-4; CDR3nt: TGTGCCAGCAGCCGGGTGGGGTGGGGTGAAAAACTGTTTTTT; CDR3aa: CASSRVGWGEKLFF
abundance: -; d_gene: -; v_gene: TRBV2; j_gene: TRBJ2-2; CDR3nt: TGTGCCAGCCTATATTCTTTGGCTGACGGGGAGCTGTTTTTT; CDR3aa: CASLYSLADGELFF
abundance: -; d_gene: -; v_gene: TRBV19; j_gene: TRBJ1-1; CDR3nt: TGTGCCAGTAGTATGGGGGAGAACACTGAAGCTTTCTTT; CDR3aa: CASSMGENTEAFF
abundance: -; d_gene: TRBD1; v_gene: TRBV2; j_gene: TRBJ1-3; CDR3nt: TGTGCCAGCAGGAAACAGGGGTCTGGAAACACCATATATTTT; CDR3aa: CASRKQGSGNTIYF
abundance: few; d_gene: -; v_gene: TRBV12-3/TRBV12-4; j_gene: TRBJ2-7; CDR3nt: TGTGCCAGCAGTTTATTGCTGGGAGACGAGCAGTACTTC; CDR3aa: CASSLLLGDEQYF
abundance: -; d_gene: TRBD1; v_gene: TRBV29-1; j_gene: TRBJ2-3; CDR3nt: TGCAGCGTTGAAGATCTGTGGGACAGGTCCACTAGCACAGATACGCAGTATTTT; CDR3aa: CSVEDLWDRSTSTDTQYF
abundance: -; d_gene: -; v_gene: TRBV10-1; j_gene: TRBJ1-5; CDR3nt: TGCGCCAGCAAATCCGGGCAGGGCAATCAGCCCCAGCATTTT; CDR3aa: CASKSGQGNQPQHF
abundance: once; d_gene: -; v_gene: TRBV6-4; j_gene: TRBJ2-1; CDR3nt: TGTGCCAGCAGTGTAGATCACGGCAATGAGCAGTTCTTC; CDR3aa: CASSVDHGNEQFF
abundance: -; d_gene: -; v_gene: TRBV7-2; j_gene: TRBJ2-1; CDR3nt: TGTGCCAGCAGCTGGACACCTCCCCAGAATGAGCAGTTCTTC; CDR3aa: CASSWTPPQNEQFF
abundance: -; d_gene: -; v_gene: TRBV19; j_gene: TRBJ1-2; CDR3nt: TGTGCCAGTATGGTTCCAGGGGCTGGCTACACCTTC; CDR3aa: CASMVPGAGYTF
abundance: -; d_gene: -; v_gene: TRBV5-1; j_gene: TRBJ1-4; CDR3nt: TGCGCCAGCAGCTTAAGCAGGATCGATGAAAAACTGTTTTTT; CDR3aa: CASSLSRIDEKLFF
abundance: -; d_gene: -; v_gene: TRBV7-3; j_gene: TRBJ2-5; CDR3nt: TGTGCCAGCAGCGGAGGGGGTTGGAAGACCCAGTACTTC; CDR3aa: CASSGGGWKTQYF
abundance: -; d_gene: -; v_gene: TRBV3-1/TRBV3-2; j_gene: TRBJ2-1; CDR3nt: TGTGCCAGCAGCCAAGAGTCATGGGGGGGCCTCTACAATGAGCAGTTCTTC; CDR3aa: CASSQESWGGLYNEQFF
abundance: few; d_gene: -; v_gene: TRBV7-9; j_gene: TRBJ1-4; CDR3nt: TGTGCCAGCAGCTTAGCGCTAAGCAGGGCCGAAAAACTGTTTTTT; CDR3aa: CASSLALSRAEKLFF
abundance: -; d_gene: -; v_gene: TRBV15; j_gene: TRBJ1-1; CDR3nt: TGTGCCACCAGCAGAGACCAACAGACGAACACTGAAGCTTTCTTT; CDR3aa: CATSRDQQTNTEAFF
abundance: -; d_gene: -; v_gene: TRBV24-1; j_gene: TRBJ2-5; CDR3nt: TGTGCCACCAGTGATCCGAGGACAGTTTCGGAGACCCAGTACTTC; CDR3aa: CATSDPRTVSETQYF
abundance: -; d_gene: -; v_gene: TRBV7-2; j_gene: TRBJ1-1; CDR3nt: TGTGCCAGCAGCCAGAGTGACTACACTGAAGCTTTCTTT; CDR3aa: CASSQSDYTEAFF
abundance: -; d_gene: -; v_gene: TRBV28; j_gene: TRBJ1-1; CDR3nt: TGTGCCAGCAGTTTACAGGGACGAGGAACTGAAGCTTTCTTT; CDR3aa: CASSLQGRGTEAFF
abundance: -; d_gene: -; v_gene: TRBV14; j_gene: TRBJ1-2; CDR3nt: TGTGCCAGCAGCGAGCAGGGTGCCTATGGCTACACCTTC; CDR3aa: CASSEQGAYGYTF
abundance: -; d_gene: TRBD1; v_gene: TRBV13; j_gene: TRBJ1-5; CDR3nt: TGTGCCAGCAGCTATACAGGGGGCGACTCCTTCCTGGGCAATCAGCCCCAGCATTTT; CDR3aa: CASSYTGGDSFLGNQPQHF
abundance: -; d_gene: -; v_gene: TRBV2; j_gene: TRBJ1-1; CDR3nt: TGTGCCAGCAGGGTTAACCCCACGGGGACCTATGAAGCTTTCTTT; CDR3aa: CASRVNPTGTYEAFF
abundance: -; d_gene: -; v_gene: TRBV10-2; j_gene: TRBJ1-2; CDR3nt: TGCGCCAGCAGTCCGACGGTTCCGGAGAGTGGCTACACCTTC; CDR3aa: CASSPTVPESGYTF
abundance: -; d_gene: -; v_gene: TRBV2; j_gene: TRBJ2-5; CDR3nt: TGTGCCAGCAGTGGGACAGAAGAGACCCAGTACTTC; CDR3aa: CASSGTEETQYF
abundance: -; d_gene: TRBD1; v_gene: TRBV11-1; j_gene: TRBJ1-1; CDR3nt: TGTGCCAGCAGCTTAGCGCTGGGACAGGGGGACGCGAACACTGAAGCTTTCTTT; CDR3aa: CASSLALGQGDANTEAFF
abundance: few; d_gene: -; v_gene: TRBV19; j_gene: TRBJ2-7; CDR3nt: TGTGCCAGTAGTAACAGGCCGCCCTACGAGCAGTACTTC; CDR3aa: CASSNRPPYEQYF
abundance: -; d_gene: -; v_gene: TRBV4-1; j_gene: TRBJ2-2; CDR3nt: TGCGCCAGCAGCCAAGAGCCCGGCCTCGCCCGGGACACCGGGGAGCTGTTTTTT; CDR3aa: CASSQEPGLARDTGELFF